One sample yielded the 8 T cell receptor beta chains listed below, sequenced in a study of blood T cell repertoires in COVID-19. Profiling relied on immunoSEQ multiplex PCR, and the TCRdb table lists in-frame clones only, not all of them. In the table there are about 200,000 clones, 86% of which are singletons. Sequencing used peripheral blood. The source of these receptors is a man younger than 45 who had recovered from COVID-19.

The J gene is TRBJ1-2, the V gene TRBV7-9; D is perhaps TRBD1 (5 bases). Germline V gives CDR1 SEHNR, CDR2 FQNEAQ (reference sequence). V lost 5 bases and J 4 bases, leaving 14 bases between the germline ends. The length of the CDR3 is 14 residues. CDR3 nucleotide sequence: TGTGCCAGCAGCCCGGGGGACGGGCCCTATGGCTACACCTTC. Its protein product is CASSPGDGPYGYTF.

The chain couples TRBV11-2 to TRBJ2-2; TRBD1 aligns across 10 bases. The CDR3 has 15 amino acids. V shed 5 bases and J 6 bases; nucleotides not matched to a gene: 6. In germline, CDR1 is SGHAT, CDR2 FQNNGV. Here the CDR3 reads CASSAGTGVSGELFF. As DNA, the CDR3 is TGTGCCAGCAGCGCCGGGACAGGGGTATCCGGGGAGCTGTTTTTT.

V gene TRBV5-6 combines with J gene TRBJ2-1; D is uncertain. V lost 0 bases, J lost 0 bases, and 10 bases lay in between. This CDR3 has 16 amino acids. Germline values: CDR1 SGHDT, CDR2 YYEEEE. CDR3 residues: CASSLDLLSSYNEQFF. The CDR3 DNA is TGTGCCAGCAGCTTGGACCTGTTGAGCTCCTACAATGAGCAGTTCTTC.

The V gene is TRBV19, the J gene TRBJ1-1, with D perhaps matching TRBD1 (5 bases). Germline V lookup: CDR1 LNHDA, CDR2 SQIVND (reference sequence). V was pared by 1 base and J by 4 bases, with 10 bases between. The CDR3 totals 14 residues. Written as DNA, the CDR3 is TGTGCCAGTAGTATAGGCGGGACCGGCACTGAAGCTTTCTTT. This sequence encodes CASSIGGTGTEAFF.

Worth noting for this clone: Other DNA sequences in the same sample also yield this CDR3. The V and J genes are TRBV20-1 and TRBJ1-1; 11 bases align to TRBD1. CDR1 is DFQATT and CDR2 is SNEGSKA in the germline V gene (reference sequence). The CDR3 spans 11 residues. The V and J ends lost 3 bases and 10 bases, in that order; junction bases with no gene match: 1. The CDR3 region is CSARGQGGAFF. The CDR3 nucleotides read TGCAGTGCTAGGGGACAGGGGGGAGCTTTCTTT.

V is TRBV15 and J is TRBJ1-4; a weak D match, TRBD1 (5 bases). V gave up 0 bases and J gave up 6 bases, with 11 bases separating them. Germline loops: CDR1 LNHNV, CDR2 YYDKDF (reference sequence). There are 15 residues in the CDR3. For the CDR3, the DNA is TGTGCCACCAGCAGAGATGTAGGGGCACATGAAAAACTGTTTTTT. Encoded protein: CATSRDVGAHEKLFF.

V is TRBV5-6 and J is TRBJ2-7; maybe TRBD2 (6 bases). Trimming cost V 3 bases and J 0 bases, with 7 bases left between them. The CDR3 loop spans 13 amino acids. Germline V CDR1 and CDR2: SGHDT, YYEEEE. The CDR3 loop reads CASSSDYSYEQYF. The CDR3 region has the DNA TGTGCCAGCAGCTCGGACTACTCCTACGAGCAGTACTTC.

The chain combines TRBV24-1 with TRBJ2-7; D is ambiguous. V shed 4 bases and J shed 0 bases, with 9 bases lying between them. This CDR3 has 14 residues. Germline V gene sequence: CDR1 KGHDR, CDR2 SFDVKD. CDR3 region: CATSDPRSSYEQYF. DNA for the CDR3: TGTGCCACCAGTGACCCCCGGTCCTCCTACGAGCAGTACTTC.